This TCR beta chain originates from a study of blood T cell repertoires in COVID-19. Assay used: immunoSEQ multiplex PCR; TCRdb lists only in-frame clones, some missing. The sample has more than 95,000 clones; 87% are singletons. The CDR3 totals 13 residues. V was pared by 3 bases and J by 6 bases, with 8 bases between. Sequenced material: peripheral blood. The genes are TRBV12-3 or TRBV12-4 and TRBJ2-2; D gene unclear. The source is a man aged 45 to 65 with acute or convalescent COVID-19. The CDR3, as DNA: TGTGCCAGCAGTTTGACTCGTCCCGGGGAGCTGTTTTTT. Translating it yields CASSLTRPGELFF.